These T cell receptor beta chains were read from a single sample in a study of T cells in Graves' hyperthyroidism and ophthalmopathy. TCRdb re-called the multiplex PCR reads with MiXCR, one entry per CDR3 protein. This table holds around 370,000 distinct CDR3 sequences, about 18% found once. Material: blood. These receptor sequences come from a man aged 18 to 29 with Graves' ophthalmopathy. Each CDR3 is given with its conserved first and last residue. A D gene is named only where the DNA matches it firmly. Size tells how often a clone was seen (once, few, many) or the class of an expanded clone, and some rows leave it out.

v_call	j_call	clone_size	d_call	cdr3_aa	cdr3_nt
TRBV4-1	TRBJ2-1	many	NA	CASSLTATYNEQFF	TGCGCCAGCAGCCTGACTGCGACCTACAATGAGCAGTTCTTC
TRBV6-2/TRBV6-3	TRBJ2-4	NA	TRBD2	CASIMLGTSGGARDKNIQYF	TGTGCCAGCATTATGCTAGGGACTAGCGGGGGGGCCAGGGACAAAAACATTCAGTACTTC
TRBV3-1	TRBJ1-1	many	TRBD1	CASSPIPQGVEAFF	TGTGCCAGCAGCCCGATCCCACAGGGGGTTGAAGCTTTCTTT
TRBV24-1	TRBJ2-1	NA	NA	CATSDPVQTPGHRSYNEQFF	TGTGCCACCAGTGACCCCGTACAGACTCCGGGACATCGCTCCTACAATGAGCAGTTCTTC
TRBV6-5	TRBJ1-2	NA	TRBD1	CASSYSSQGGEYGYTF	TGTGCCAGCAGTTACTCATCCCAGGGGGGAGAATATGGCTACACCTTC
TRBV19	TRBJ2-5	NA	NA	CASTDGAVETQYF	TGTGCCAGTACTGACGGGGCTGTCGAGACCCAGTACTTC
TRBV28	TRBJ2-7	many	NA	CASSPSPGRGTYEQYF	TGTGCCAGCAGTCCCTCGCCGGGCAGGGGAACCTACGAGCAGTACTTC
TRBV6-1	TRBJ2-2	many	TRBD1	CASSPGQYTGELFF	TGTGCCAGCAGTCCGGGACAGTACACCGGGGAGCTGTTTTTT
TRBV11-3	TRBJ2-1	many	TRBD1	CASSLGTGNEQFF	TGTGCCAGCAGCTTGGGGACAGGGAATGAGCAGTTCTTC
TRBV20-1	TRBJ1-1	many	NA	CSAFGQNTEAFF	TGCAGTGCTTTTGGACAGAACACTGAAGCTTTCTTT
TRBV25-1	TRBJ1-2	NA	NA	CASSERSRPGYTF	TGTGCCAGCAGTGAACGAAGCAGGCCTGGCTACACCTTC
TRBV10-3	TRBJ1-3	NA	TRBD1	CAISEDRGLGNTIYF	TGTGCCATCAGTGAGGACAGGGGGCTTGGAAACACCATATATTTT
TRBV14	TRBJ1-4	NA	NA	CASSRWGGEKLFF	TGTGCCAGCAGCCGTTGGGGGGGAGAAAAACTGTTTTTT
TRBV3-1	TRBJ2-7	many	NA	CASSQGSIGSYEQYF	TGTGCCAGCAGCCAAGGGTCAATCGGATCCTACGAGCAGTACTTC
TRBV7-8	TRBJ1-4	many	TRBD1	CASSLGQGHEKLFF	TGTGCCAGCAGCCTCGGACAGGGGCATGAAAAACTGTTTTTT
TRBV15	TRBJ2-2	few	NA	CATSRDTRTGELFF	TGTGCCACCAGCAGAGATACTAGAACCGGGGAGCTGTTTTTT